Following are 29 T cell receptor beta chains from one sample sequenced in a study of CD8 T cells in ankylosing spondylitis (dated by TCRdb to about 2017). Library construction relied on 5' RACE. This sample was sequenced with an Illumina HiSeq 2500. TCRdb ran its own pipeline on the public reads, namely fastp trimming at Q25 and MiXCR clone calling, and kept in-frame beta chains. Identical CDR3 protein sequences are pooled into one entry, listed with their most common genes and DNA. The sample table records roughly 490,000 distinct CDR3 sequences; roughly 5.3% of these occur just once. Roughly 3.3% of the sample rests with the top ten. Beyond this particular receptor, the publication reports: A TCR beta motif made up of several highly homologous amino acid variants appeared to be characteristic of blood from ankylosing spondylitis patients.

These TCRs' antigens remain unknown. Input material: blood, either unsorted or a sorted T cell fraction (not recorded which). The receptors come from a male donor with ankylosing spondylitis.

This clonotype was seen a handful of times. V and J are TRBV11-2 and TRBJ2-6, with 8 bases fitting TRBD1. The V and J ends lost 3 bases and 0 bases, in that order; junction bases with no gene match: 7. This CDR3 contains 18 residues. Germline loops: CDR1 SGHAT, CDR2 FQNNGV. The CDR3 nucleotides read TGTGCCAGCAGCTTGGATAGACAGGGGCGCTCTGGGGCCAACGTCCTGACTTTC. This gives the protein CASSLDRQGRSGANVLTF.

With regard to this clonotype: Just one base apart from a much larger clone, this may be a read error. The V call is TRBV18, the J call TRBJ2-5; tentative D call: TRBD1 (5 bases). V shed 2 bases and J shed 2 bases, with 9 bases lying between them. Looked up from germline, CDR1 is KGHSH and CDR2 is LQKENI. The CDR3 contains 14 residues. CDR3 residues: CASSPFQGQETQYF. DNA of the CDR3: TGTGCCAGCTCACCATTTCAGGGTCAAGAGACCCAGTACTTC.

This clonotype was seen many times. This sequence joins TRBV5-1 and TRBJ1-1, with no clear D. This CDR3 region has 14 residues. Per germline, CDR1 SGHRS and CDR2 YFSETQ. With 5 bases removed from V and 1 base from J, the gap between germline ends came to 12 bases. CDR3: CASRAQDGNTEAFF. The CDR3, as DNA: TGCGCCAGCAGAGCGCAGGACGGGAACACTGAAGCTTTCTTT.

In this sample, this clonotype turned up many times. This chain joins TRBV20-1 and TRBJ2-1; TRBD2 matches 9 bases. From germline, CDR1 is DFQATT and CDR2 SNEGSKA (reference sequence). Trimming took 2 bases from V and 7 from J; bases not matched to a gene: 12. There are 16 residues in the CDR3. The CDR3 reads CSARRASGMGANEQFF. CDR3 nucleotides: TGCAGTGCTAGAAGGGCTAGCGGGATGGGTGCGAATGAGCAGTTCTTC.

This clonotype was recorded many times. The chain employs TRBV11-2 and TRBJ1-4, with no clear D. The CDR3 contains 12 residues. The germline V gene has CDR1 SGHAT and CDR2 FQNNGV. Trimming took 5 bases from V and 10 from J, leaving 11 bases between them. The CDR3 bases are TGTGCCAGCAGCGTCAAACCCCCAAAACTGTTTTTT. It encodes CASSVKPPKLFF.

This clonotype was observed at least ten times. This sequence joins TRBV5-1 and TRBJ1-2; tentatively, D is TRBD1 (6 bases). V lost 0 bases to trimming and J lost 2 bases, with 8 bases between them. In germline, CDR1 is SGHRS, CDR2 YFSETQ. This CDR3 spans 14 amino acids. The CDR3 DNA follows: TGCGCCAGCAGCTTGGGGACAGACAACTATGGCTACACCTTC. It specifies CASSLGTDNYGYTF.

CDR3 region: CASSHWDRTYEQYF. The CDR3 nucleotides are TGCGCCAGCAGCCACTGGGACCGAACCTACGAGCAGTACTTC. The chain has TRBV5-1 and TRBJ2-7; TRBD1 or TRBD2 may be the D gene (5 bases each). CDR1 SGHRS and CDR2 YFSETQ come from the germline V gene. Trimming cost V 4 bases and J 2 bases, with 13 bases left between them. The CDR3 length is 14 residues.

J is TRBJ2-7 and V is TRBV11-3; 8 bases fit TRBD1. The CDR3 has 15 amino acids. The germline CDR1 and CDR2 sequences are SGHNT and YENEEA. With 1 base clipped from V and 5 bases from J, the junction kept 7 bases outside the gene matches. CDR3 loop: CASSLGGQGVHEQYF. The CDR3 DNA follows: TGTGCCAGCAGCTTAGGCGGACAGGGTGTACACGAGCAGTACTTC.

This clonotype was observed at least ten times. This chain connects TRBV28 to TRBJ1-3; D gene uncertain. There are 14 residues in the CDR3. From germline, CDR1 is MDHEN and CDR2 SYDVKM. Trimming left V 9 bases short and J 0 bases short, with 12 bases between. The DNA for the CDR3 is TGTGCCAGTAACACTCCATTCTCTGGAAACACCATATATTTT. The encoded protein is CASNTPFSGNTIYF. Full variable domain (remainder filled in from reference TRBV28 and TRBJ1-3): DVKVTQSSRYLVKRTGEKVFLECVQDMDHENMFWYRQDPGLGLRLIYFSYDVKMKEKGDIPEGYSVSREKKERFSLILESASTNQTSMYLCASNTPFSGNTIYFGEGSWLTVV.

This clonotype was seen repeatedly, ten times or more. The V gene is TRBV20-1, the J gene TRBJ2-5; 7 bases fit TRBD1. Germline values: CDR1 DFQATT, CDR2 SNEGSKA (reference sequence). The CDR3 totals 15 residues. The ends lost 2 bases at V and 1 base at J; junction bases unmatched: 7. The CDR3 here is CSARHRDSGQETQYF. DNA of the CDR3: TGCAGTGCTAGACACCGGGACAGTGGCCAAGAGACCCAGTACTTC.

Ten or more counts support this clonotype. The chain employs TRBV9 and TRBJ1-4; 8 nucleotides align to TRBD1. The V gene's germline CDR1 is SGDLS and CDR2 YYNGEE. This CDR3 has 14 residues. V shed 4 bases and J 6 bases; nucleotides not matched to a gene: 5. The CDR3 loop reads CASSPETGDEKLFF. For the CDR3, the DNA is TGTGCCAGCAGCCCGGAGACAGGGGATGAAAAACTGTTTTTT. Looking up the rest from reference TRBV9 and TRBJ1-4 gives the full variable domain: DSGVTQTPKHLITATGQRVTLRCSPRSGDLSVYWYQQSLDQGLQFLIQYYNGEERAKGNILERFSAQQFPDLHSELNLSSLELGDSALYFCASSPETGDEKLFFGSGTQLSVL.

This clonotype has at least ten counts. This chain connects TRBV25-1 to TRBJ2-7, with D perhaps TRBD1 (7 bases). CDR1 and CDR2 (germline): MGHDK, SYGVNS. This CDR3 has 16 residues. The germline V and J ends were trimmed by 6 bases and 1 base, with 19 bases remaining between them. The chain's CDR3 is CASSAPGGISSYEQYF. CDR3 DNA: TGTGCCAGCAGCGCTCCAGGGGGGATCTCTTCCTACGAGCAGTACTTC.

The V gene is TRBV7-8, the J gene TRBJ2-3; D is perhaps TRBD2 (6 bases). The CDR3 is 15 residues long. Per the germline V gene, CDR1 is SGHVS and CDR2 is FQNEAQ. The germline V and J ends were trimmed by 3 bases and 3 bases, with 13 bases remaining between them. The CDR3 protein is CASSFGLARTDTQYF. The DNA for the CDR3 is TGTGCCAGCAGCTTTGGCCTAGCGAGGACAGATACGCAGTATTTT.

This clonotype was detected many times. V is TRBV28 and J is TRBJ2-1; D perhaps matches TRBD2 (5 bases). The germline gives CDR1 MDHEN, CDR2 SYDVKM. The CDR3 spans 15 residues. Deletions cut 5 bases from V and 4 bases from J, with 15 bases between. CDR3 amino acids: CASSHLVGAYNEQFF. As DNA, the CDR3 is TGTGCCAGCAGTCACCTAGTGGGAGCATACAATGAGCAGTTCTTC.

The V and J genes are TRBV4-3 and TRBJ2-7; 8 bases map to TRBD2. V lost 1 base and J lost 6; bases outside the gene matches: 8. This CDR3 is 15 amino acids long. The V gene's germline CDR1 is LGHNA and CDR2 YSLEER. CDR3: CASSQVPAGEGEQYF. The DNA of the CDR3 is TGCGCCAGCAGCCAAGTTCCAGCGGGAGAAGGCGAGCAGTACTTC.

This clonotype was detected ten times or more. The chain is built from TRBV28 and TRBJ1-3, with D tentatively TRBD1 (5 bases). V was trimmed by 3 bases and J by 4 bases, leaving 10 bases between them. The CDR3 extends over 14 amino acids. Germline V gene data show CDR1 as MDHEN and CDR2 as SYDVKM. The CDR3 nucleotides are TGTGCCAGCAGTTTGGGGGGAGCGGGAAACACCATATATTTT. It translates to CASSLGGAGNTIYF.

In its sample, this clonotype was seen many times. V usage is TRBV27 and J usage is TRBJ2-3; the D is unclear. This CDR3 is 17 amino acids long. Germline loops: CDR1 MNHEY, CDR2 SMNVEV (reference sequence). Trimming stripped 0 bases from V and 2 bases from J, with 15 bases between. CDR3 DNA: TGTGCCAGCAGTTTATCAATCGGTTGGCTAGACACAGATACGCAGTATTTT. Its translation: CASSLSIGWLDTDTQYF.

In its sample, this clonotype was seen a few times. V gene TRBV5-1 combines with J gene TRBJ1-6; 8 bases line up with TRBD1. V shed 0 bases and J 6 bases; nucleotides not matched to a gene: 2. This CDR3 has 15 amino acids. Germline values: CDR1 SGHRS, CDR2 YFSETQ. The CDR3 loop reads CASSLAGQGNSPLHF. Here the CDR3 DNA reads TGCGCCAGCAGCTTGGCCGGACAGGGTAATTCACCCCTCCACTTT. Drawing the rest from reference TRBV5-1 and TRBJ1-6, the complete variable domain is KAGVTQTPRYLIKTRGQQVTLSCSPISGHRSVSWYQQTPGQGLQFLFEYFSETQRNKGNFPGRFSGRQFSNSRSEMNVSTLELGDSALYLCASSLAGQGNSPLHFGNGTRLTVT.

Many counts were recorded for this clonotype. V and J are TRBV6-1 and TRBJ2-2; weak D call: TRBD2 (5 bases). Per germline, CDR1 MNHNS and CDR2 SASEGT. Between the trimmed V and J ends, which lost 2 bases and 5 bases, there was a span of 9 bases. This CDR3 contains 14 residues. CDR3 in amino acids: CASSERTGTGELFF. DNA for the CDR3: TGTGCCAGCAGTGAAAGGACGGGAACCGGGGAGCTGTTTTTT.

This clonotype was recorded many times. The chain recombines TRBV19 with TRBJ1-5, with D uncertain. Germline loops: CDR1 LNHDA, CDR2 SQIVND (reference sequence). The V end lost 7 bases, the J end lost 0 bases, and 10 bases lay between the germline ends. The CDR3 length is 14 residues. This CDR3 reads CASTPIYSNQPQHF. The CDR3 DNA sequence: TGTGCCAGTACCCCGATTTATAGCAATCAGCCCCAGCATTTT. The full variable domain, rest sourced from reference TRBV19 and TRBJ1-5, is DGGITQSPKYLFRKEGQNVTLSCEQNLNHDAMYWYRQDPGQGLRLIYYSQIVNDFQKGDIAEGYSVSREKKESFPLTVTSAQKNPTAFYLCASTPIYSNQPQHFGDGTRLSIL.

This clonotype was recorded at least ten times. The V call is TRBV24-1, the J call TRBJ2-7, with D unclear. The length of the CDR3 is 11 residues. Germline V gives CDR1 KGHDR, CDR2 SFDVKD. CDR3 protein: CGLCLSYEQYF. The DNA of the CDR3 is TGTGGCCTCTGCCTCTCCTACGAGCAGTACTTC.

This clonotype came up many times. The chain links TRBV9 to TRBJ1-1; unclear D gene. CDR1 is SGDLS and CDR2 is YYNGEE in the germline V gene. V was trimmed by 0 bases and J by 8 bases, leaving 11 bases between them. The CDR3 has 13 residues. The CDR3 region has the DNA TGTGCCAGCAGCGTAGCTCCCGGCATCGAAGCTTTCTTT. Protein: CASSVAPGIEAFF.

The sample holds many counts of this clonotype. The chain recombines TRBV7-9 with TRBJ2-7; D gene uncertain. Per germline, CDR1 SEHNR and CDR2 FQNEAQ (reference sequence). Trimming removed 5 bases from V and 5 bases from J, with 19 bases in between. The CDR3 contains 15 residues. The CDR3 DNA reads TGTGCCAGCAGCCACCGCGCGAAGTCTTATCACGAGCAGTACTTC. It specifies CASSHRAKSYHEQYF. Full variable domain (missing parts from reference TRBV7-9 and TRBJ2-7): DTGVSQNPRHKITKRGQNVTFRCDPISEHNRLYWYRQTLGQGPEFLTYFQNEAQLEKSRLLSDRFSAERPKGSFSTLEIQRTEQGDSAMYLCASSHRAKSYHEQYFGPGTRLTVT.

In this sample, this clonotype turned up many times. V is TRBV7-8 and J is TRBJ2-2, with no clear D. From germline, CDR1 is SGHVS and CDR2 FQNEAQ. The CDR3 consists of 14 residues. Trimming took 0 bases from V and 3 from J, leaving 5 bases between them. The CDR3 loop is CASSLAPYTGELFF. The DNA of the CDR3 is TGTGCCAGCAGCTTAGCGCCGTACACCGGGGAGCTGTTTTTT.

This clonotype was observed a handful of times. The rearrangement uses TRBV11-1 and TRBJ2-1, with 7 positions matching TRBD1. V was clipped by 0 bases and J by 5 bases; unmatched bases: 4. The V gene's germline CDR1 is SGHAT and CDR2 FQDESV (reference sequence). The CDR3 spans 15 residues. The CDR3 reads CASSLAGTDNNEQFF. CDR3 coding DNA: TGTGCCAGCAGCTTAGCGGGGACAGATAACAATGAGCAGTTCTTC.

The rearrangement joins TRBV27 to TRBJ2-2; the match to TRBD2 covers 10 bases. Germline V gene data show CDR1 as MNHEY and CDR2 as SMNVEV (reference sequence). CDR3 length: 18 amino acids. V was clipped by 1 base and J by 4 bases; unmatched bases: 9. The CDR3 DNA sequence: TGTGCCAGCAGTTTATTCCCATGGGCTAGCGGGAGCACCGGGGAGCTGTTTTTT. Amino acids: CASSLFPWASGSTGELFF.

This clonotype was counted ten times or more. The chain recombines TRBV5-1 with TRBJ2-7; 9 positions agree with TRBD1. Germline V lookup: CDR1 SGHRS, CDR2 YFSETQ. J was trimmed by 7 bases and V by 2 bases; bases with no gene match: 10. The CDR3 spans 15 residues. The CDR3 sequence is CASSLRTGDYAEQYF. The CDR3 DNA follows: TGCGCCAGCAGCTTAAGGACAGGGGATTACGCGGAGCAGTACTTC.

In this sample, this clonotype turned up a few times. This chain connects TRBV20-1 to TRBJ2-5; TRBD2 matches at 10 bases. This CDR3 comprises 16 residues. Looked up from germline, CDR1 is DFQATT and CDR2 is SNEGSKA (reference sequence). Trimming cost V 1 base and J 0 bases; bases outside gene matches: 5. CDR3 residues: CSARGKRGGYQETQYF. The CDR3 coding sequence is TGCAGTGCTAGAGGAAAGCGGGGGGGGTACCAAGAGACCCAGTACTTC.

This clonotype was counted ten times or more. V and J are TRBV5-1 and TRBJ2-7; 12 nucleotides align to TRBD1. The CDR3 has 14 amino acids. Germline CDR1 and CDR2: SGHRS and YFSETQ. After removal of 5 bases from V and 6 bases from J, the junction contained 6 bases not matched to a gene. The CDR3 sequence: CASRTGTGGVEQYF. In DNA, the CDR3 is TGCGCCAGCAGAACCGGGACAGGGGGCGTCGAGCAGTACTTC. The full variable domain, completed using reference TRBV5-1 and TRBJ2-7, is KAGVTQTPRYLIKTRGQQVTLSCSPISGHRSVSWYQQTPGQGLQFLFEYFSETQRNKGNFPGRFSGRQFSNSRSEMNVSTLELGDSALYLCASRTGTGGVEQYFGPGTRLTVT.